These 26 T cell receptor beta chains originate from one sample sequenced in a study of blood T cell repertoires in COVID-19. TCRdb keeps only in-frame clones here, not all; method: immunoSEQ multiplex PCR. The sample includes over 35,000 clones, roughly four fifths of them seen just once. Input material: peripheral blood. The receptors here all came from a human donor with acute or convalescent COVID-19. The donor label of this sample is uncertain.

V is TRBV4-2 and J is TRBJ2-3, with 9 bases matching TRBD2. Germline lookup yields CDR1 LGHNA and CDR2 YNFKEQ. The CDR3 is 17 residues long. The V and J ends lost 1 base and 2 bases, in that order; junction bases with no gene match: 7. The CDR3 reads CASSQAGAGGATDTQYF. The CDR3, as DNA: TGTGCCAGCAGCCAAGCGGGTGCGGGAGGGGCCACAGATACGCAGTATTTT.

The chain carries TRBV29-1 and TRBJ1-2; 12 bases are shared with TRBD1. The CDR3 extends over 15 amino acids. The germline V gene encodes CDR1 SQVTM and CDR2 ANQGSEA. J lost 6 bases, V lost 4 bases, and 9 bases had no gene match. The chain's CDR3 is CSVAAGQGAADGYTF. The CDR3 nucleotides read TGCAGCGTTGCTGCGGGACAGGGGGCGGCTGATGGCTACACCTTC. The complete variable domain, with remaining parts taken from reference TRBV29-1 and TRBJ1-2, reads SAVISQKPSRDICQRGTSLTIQCQVDSQVTMMFWYRQQPGQSLTLIATANQGSEATYESGFVIDKFPISRPNLTFSTLTVSNMSPEDSSIYLCSVAAGQGAADGYTFGSGTRLTVV.

V usage is TRBV10-2 and J usage is TRBJ1-2; no definite D call. With 0 bases removed from V and 5 bases from J, the gap between germline ends came to 16 bases. CDR3 length equals 16 residues. Germline lookup yields CDR1 WSHSY and CDR2 SAAADI. The CDR3 loop reads CASSESRAIPGYGYTF. The DNA of the CDR3 is TGCGCCAGCAGTGAGTCTCGTGCCATCCCGGGGTATGGCTACACCTTC.

The chain couples TRBV6-5 to TRBJ1-4; unclear D gene. The CDR3 spans 14 residues. With 1 base removed from V and 1 base from J, the gap between germline ends came to 4 bases. Germline loops: CDR1 MNHEY, CDR2 SVGAGI. CDR3 in DNA: TGTGCCAGCAGTTACTACAGAACTAATGAAAAACTGTTTTTT. Its translation is CASSYYRTNEKLFF.

The V and J genes are TRBV19 and TRBJ2-7; 7 positions match TRBD1. V lost 8 bases, J lost 7 bases, and 11 bases stayed unmatched. The CDR3 is made up of 13 amino acids. From germline, CDR1 is LNHDA and CDR2 SQIVND (reference sequence). The CDR3 bases are TGTGCCAGTCGGACAGGAGTGGGGAGTGAGCAGTACTTC. It yields the protein CASRTGVGSEQYF.

The rearrangement links TRBV19 to TRBJ2-7, with 10 bases fitting TRBD1. The CDR3 totals 13 residues. The J segment lost 4 bases and the V segment lost 8 bases, leaving 5 bases of the junction unmatched. CDR1 and CDR2 (germline): LNHDA, SQIVND (reference sequence). The CDR3 DNA reads TGTGCCAGTTCCCGGGACAGGGGTTACGAGCAGTACTTC. Amino acids: CASSRDRGYEQYF. The whole variable domain, filled in from reference TRBV19 and TRBJ2-7, reads DGGITQSPKYLFRKEGQNVTLSCEQNLNHDAMYWYRQDPGQGLRLIYYSQIVNDFQKGDIAEGYSVSREKKESFPLTVTSAQKNPTAFYLCASSRDRGYEQYFGPGTRLTVT.

This rearrangement joins TRBV7-2 to TRBJ1-4, with D possibly being TRBD1 (6 bases). V lost 5 bases and J 6 bases, leaving 13 bases between the germline ends. The germline gives CDR1 SGHTA, CDR2 FQGNSA. This CDR3 is 14 amino acids long. CDR3 bases: TGTGCCAGCAGCCCACAGGGAGCGGATGAAAAACTGTTTTTT. Translated: CASSPQGADEKLFF.

The chain joins TRBV9 to TRBJ2-1; 8 bases map to TRBD2. Losses at the gene ends were 0 bases for V and 6 bases for J; bases not matched to a gene: 2. This CDR3 spans 14 amino acids. In germline, CDR1 is SGDLS, CDR2 YYNGEE. CDR3 DNA sequence: TGTGCCAGCAGCGTAGGGACTAGCACCAATGAGCAGTTCTTC. This translates into CASSVGTSTNEQFF.

The gene calls are TRBV6-2 or TRBV6-3 and TRBJ2-3, with 7 bases that match TRBD2. CDR3 length: 15 amino acids. J gave up 0 bases and V 5 bases, and 5 bases lay outside the gene matches. Per the germline V gene, CDR1 is MNHEY and CDR2 is SVGEGT. The CDR3 region has the DNA TGTGCCAGCAGTACTTGGGGAGGGAGCACAGATACGCAGTATTTT. This sequence encodes CASSTWGGSTDTQYF.

This clone was picked up one time. This chain links TRBV27 with TRBJ2-1; weak D call: TRBD1 (5 bases). This CDR3 region has 15 residues. With 3 bases removed from V and 7 bases from J, the gap between germline ends came to 16 bases. Germline CDR1 and CDR2: MNHEY and SMNVEV (reference sequence). The CDR3 here is CASSLGPFRVNEQFF. Written as DNA, the CDR3 is TGTGCCAGCAGTTTGGGCCCTTTCAGGGTTAATGAGCAGTTCTTC.

This chain links TRBV5-1 with TRBJ1-1; D not resolved. Germline assignment: CDR1 SGHRS and CDR2 YFSETQ. CDR3 length: 14 residues. Trimming removed 4 bases at V and 2 bases at J, with 12 bases between. The CDR3 protein is CASSNAPSNTEAFF. CDR3 nucleotide sequence: TGCGCCAGCAGCAACGCGCCAAGTAACACTGAAGCTTTCTTT.

J is TRBJ1-1 and V is TRBV5-4; D unresolved. V lost 3 bases and J lost 3, with 9 bases in between. Germline V lookup: CDR1 SGHNT, CDR2 YYREEE (reference sequence). There are 13 residues in the CDR3. CDR3 nucleotide sequence: TGTGCCAGCAGCTCGCCAGTGGACACTGAAGCTTTCTTT. It translates to CASSSPVDTEAFF.

CDR3 nucleotides: TGTGCCAGCAGCGTACAGGAGAGCAATCAGCCCCAGCATTTT. Translated: CASSVQESNQPQHF. The chain has TRBV7-8 and TRBJ1-5; D is perhaps TRBD1 (5 bases). The CDR3 runs 14 residues. Per germline, CDR1 SGHVS and CDR2 FQNEAQ. V lost 5 bases, J lost 1 base, and 9 bases lay in between.

J is TRBJ2-2 and V is TRBV7-3; D not resolved. V lost 3 bases and J 6 bases, leaving 8 bases between the germline ends. From germline, CDR1 is SGHTA and CDR2 FQGTGA. This CDR3 is 13 amino acids long. CDR3 residues: CASSFMQAGELFF. CDR3 sequence (DNA): TGTGCCAGCAGCTTTATGCAGGCCGGGGAGCTGTTTTTT. The full variable domain, its missing parts supplied by reference TRBV7-3 and TRBJ2-2, is GAGVSQTPSNKVTEKGKYVELRCDPISGHTALYWYRQSLGQGPEFLIYFQGTGAADDSGLPNDRFFAVRPEGSVSTLKIQRTERGDSAVYLCASSFMQAGELFFGEGSRLTVL.

The V call is TRBV7-3, the J call TRBJ2-1; possibly TRBD2 for D (6 bases). The CDR3 is made up of 16 amino acids. The V end lost 2 bases, the J end lost 6 bases, and 17 bases lay between the germline ends. Germline V gene lookup returns CDR1 SGHTA and CDR2 FQGTGA. CDR3 in amino acids: CASSLEGGAFFNEQFF. The CDR3 DNA follows: TGTGCCAGCAGCTTAGAAGGAGGGGCGTTTTTCAATGAGCAGTTCTTC.

The V call is TRBV3-1 (or the pseudogene TRBV3-2), the J call TRBJ1-1, with a possible D match to TRBD1 (5 bases). This CDR3 comprises 16 residues. V dropped 0 bases and J dropped 5 bases, with 16 bases sitting between them. Germline assignment: CDR1 LGHDT and CDR2 YNNKEL (reference sequence). The CDR3 spells CASSQDRWQGITEAFF. In DNA, the CDR3 is TGTGCCAGCAGCCAAGATCGGTGGCAGGGTATAACTGAAGCTTTCTTT.

The chain uses TRBV2 and TRBJ2-2; D gene unclear. V was pared by 5 bases and J by 5 bases, with 9 bases between. The CDR3 has 13 residues. Germline-derived CDR1 and CDR2 are SNHLY and FYNNEI. This CDR3 is CASSLTRTGELFF. The CDR3 DNA reads as TGTGCCAGCAGTTTAACCAGAACCGGGGAGCTGTTTTTT.

This chain joins TRBV11-2 and TRBJ2-1; 7 bases agree with TRBD1. There are 12 residues in the CDR3. Per the germline V gene, CDR1 is SGHAT and CDR2 is FQNNGV. J was trimmed by 9 bases and V by 5 bases; bases with no gene match: 4. The CDR3 coding sequence is TGTGCCAGCAGCATATACAGGGGTGAGCAGTTCTTC. Amino acid sequence: CASSIYRGEQFF.

This chain connects TRBV10-2 to TRBJ2-1; 9 positions agree with TRBD2. Germline V CDR1 and CDR2: WSHSY, SAAADI. V lost 11 bases and J lost 10; bases outside the gene matches: 9. The CDR3 extends over 12 amino acids. CDR3 nucleotides: TGCGCCGGCGGGACTAGCTATTACGAGCAGTTCTTC. Translating gives CAGGTSYYEQFF.

The chain combines TRBV3-1 (or the pseudogene TRBV3-2) with TRBJ2-7; TRBD1 agrees at 11 bases. Losses at the gene ends were 7 bases for V and 5 bases for J; bases not matched to a gene: 7. CDR1 is LGHDT, CDR2 YNNKEL, per germline (reference sequence). The CDR3 extends over 14 amino acids. The CDR3 DNA follows: TGTGCCAGCATTCCGGACAGGGGGCTCGACGAGCAGTACTTC. Its translation: CASIPDRGLDEQYF.

This chain uses TRBV7-2 with TRBJ2-7; D is undetermined. The CDR3 is made up of 12 amino acids. Germline lookup yields CDR1 SGHTA and CDR2 FQGNSA. Trimming left V 1 base short and J 8 bases short, with 9 bases between. CDR3 loop: CASSLEQSQQYF. CDR3 DNA sequence: TGTGCCAGCAGCTTAGAACAGTCCCAGCAGTACTTC.

The V and J genes are TRBV7-3 and TRBJ2-1, with 7 bases identical to TRBD2. There are 16 residues in the CDR3. Germline V CDR1 and CDR2: SGHTA, FQGTGA. V shed 4 bases and J 9 bases; nucleotides not matched to a gene: 15. Written as DNA, the CDR3 is TGTGCCAGCAGCTCCCGAAACCAAGCGGGGACCAGTGAGCAGTTCTTC. Its translation is CASSSRNQAGTSEQFF.

The rearrangement uses TRBV4-3 and TRBJ2-3; D might be TRBD2 (6 bases). CDR3 length equals 17 residues. Trimming cost V 0 bases and J 1 base, with 14 bases left between them. Germline assignment: CDR1 LGHNA and CDR2 YSLEER. In DNA, the CDR3 is TGCGCCAGCAGCCAAGATCAGGAGGGTGTCGGCACAGATACGCAGTATTTT. Amino acid sequence: CASSQDQEGVGTDTQYF.

The chain employs TRBV4-2 and TRBJ1-2, with D unclear. Per germline, CDR1 LGHNA and CDR2 YNFKEQ. The CDR3 loop spans 14 amino acids. V dropped 0 bases and J dropped 0 bases, with 5 bases sitting between them. CDR3: CASSQDYSNYGYTF. As DNA, the CDR3 is TGTGCCAGCAGCCAAGATTACTCTAACTATGGCTACACCTTC.

This clone has just a few counts. The genes are TRBV5-4 and TRBJ1-2, with 8 positions matching TRBD1. The CDR3 spans 15 residues. Germline trimming cut 5 bases from V and 12 bases from J; bases unmatched to any gene: 18. The germline CDR1 and CDR2 sequences are SGHNT and YYREEE (reference sequence). In DNA, the CDR3 is TGTGCCAGCAGTGAGACTGGGACAGGCATTTCATGGAACACCTTC. This encodes CASSETGTGISWNTF.

The rearrangement uses TRBV7-3 and TRBJ2-7, with 7 bases aligning to TRBD2. V shed 3 bases, J shed 1 base, and the junction held 6 bases outside the gene matches. This CDR3 region has 15 residues. The germline V gene has CDR1 SGHTA and CDR2 FQGTGA. CDR3 coding DNA: TGTGCCAGCAGCTTCAATAGCGGGCCTTCCTACGAGCAGTACTTC. This gives the protein CASSFNSGPSYEQYF.